The clone carrying this TCR beta chain appeared a single time. Followed over time, Seattle patients had been enrolled while infection was active. Original processing notes: Amplification from reference gene primers served as the basis for estimated nucleated cell counts. TCRdb's copy holds only in-frame clones and misses some; the assay was immunoSEQ multiplex PCR. Clone size and the V and J calls come from that table; the DNA yielded D and trimming. The repertoire holds over 150,000 clones, with around nine tenths as singletons. The CDR3 contains 12 residues. Trimming took 1 base from V and 10 from J, leaving 8 bases between them. Germline CDR1 GTSNPN, CDR2 SVGIG (reference sequence). These data are taken from a study of blood T cell repertoires in COVID-19. Background on the study: Samples of COVID-19 (acute and convalescent) were obtained from the United States, Italy and Spain. T cells, B-cell-depleted T cells, or PBMCs supplied cDNA or gDNA.

This receptor was taken from a woman in her 70s with COVID-19, enrolled during active disease. The material sequenced was peripheral blood. The chain combines TRBV30 with TRBJ1-6; no clear D. The CDR3 bases are TGTGCCTGGAGTGGCGGAAAATCACCCCTCCACTTT. It is translated as CAWSGGKSPLHF. Full variable domain (outside the CDR3, taken from reference TRBV30 and TRBJ1-6): SQTIHQWPATLVQPVGSPLSLECTVEGTSNPNLYWYRQAAGRGLQLLFYSVGIGQISSEVPQNLSASRPQDRQFILSSKKLLLSDSGFYLCAWSGGKSPLHFGNGTRLTVT.